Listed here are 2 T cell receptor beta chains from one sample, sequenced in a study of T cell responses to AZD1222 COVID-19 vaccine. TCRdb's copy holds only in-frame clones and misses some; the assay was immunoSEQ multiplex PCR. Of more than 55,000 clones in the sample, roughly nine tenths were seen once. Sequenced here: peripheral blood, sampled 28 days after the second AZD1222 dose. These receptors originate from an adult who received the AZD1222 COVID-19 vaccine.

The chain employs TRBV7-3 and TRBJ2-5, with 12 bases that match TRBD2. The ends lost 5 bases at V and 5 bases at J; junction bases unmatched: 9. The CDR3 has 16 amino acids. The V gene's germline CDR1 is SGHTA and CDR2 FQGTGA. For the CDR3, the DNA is TGTGCCAGCAGCCCCGGGACTAGCGGGCTGAGGGAGACCCAGTACTTC. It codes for CASSPGTSGLRETQYF. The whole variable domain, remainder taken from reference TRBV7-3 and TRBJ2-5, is GAGVSQTPSNKVTEKGKYVELRCDPISGHTALYWYRQSLGQGPEFLIYFQGTGAADDSGLPNDRFFAVRPEGSVSTLKIQRTERGDSAVYLCASSPGTSGLRETQYFGPGTRLLVL.

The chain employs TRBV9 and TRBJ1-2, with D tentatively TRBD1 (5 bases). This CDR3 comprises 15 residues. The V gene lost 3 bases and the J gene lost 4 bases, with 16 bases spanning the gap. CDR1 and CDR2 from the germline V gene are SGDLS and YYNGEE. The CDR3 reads CASSADLREFYGYTF. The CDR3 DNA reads TGTGCCAGCAGCGCGGACCTCAGGGAATTCTATGGCTACACCTTC.